Reported below is one T cell receptor (beta chain). Its specific antigen is unknown. Per-base quality was not reported, and no clone a single base away is much larger than it. To demonstrate the VDJtools post-analysis software, TCR beta repertoires were profiled from the peripheral blood of about 13 young patients with multiple sclerosis. The multiple sclerosis patients were children and adolescents ranging in age from roughly 6 to 15 years. The germline ends are 19 bases apart after V is trimmed by 0 bases and J by 2 bases. CDR1 SQVTM and CDR2 ANQGSEA were looked up in the germline V gene. Counted from cysteine to phenylalanine, this CDR3 has 17 amino acids. The CDR3 DNA has 51 bases and is translated from base 1. Library construction relied on PCR. Instrument used: Illumina HiSeq 2500. To reduce PCR and sequencing biases, unique molecular identifiers were built into the TCR beta cDNA libraries. Per 1 to 10 million input T cells, 500,000 or so cDNA molecules were obtained, such that each molecule approximated one T cell. The same protocol used for the earlier healthy control dataset was applied to prepare and sequence the patient libraries. Within a given batch, samples were prepared together, multiplexed and sequenced on the same HiSeq lane. From the authors' description of their analysis: MIGEC was used to process the raw barcoded reads, and molecular identifier groups with only a single read were discarded before consensus assembly and CDR3 extraction. Clonotype tables were post-analysed with VDJtools, normalizing diversity by down-sampling all datasets to the smallest sample size. In repertoire overlap clustering, CDR3 amino acid sequences, but not nucleotide sequences, were matched to correct batch-related cross-sample contamination. TCRdb reworked the public reads: Q25 trimming with fastp, MiXCR clone assembly, productive beta chains retained. Every CDR3 protein is listed once, alongside the most common genes and DNA of its rows. TCRdb, not the authors, supplied the V and J calls. This sample has some 500,000 distinct CDR3 sequences in its table, and roughly 45% of those were observed once. 12% of the sample rests with the top ten.

These data are taken from a study of post-analysis software for immune sequencing data (dated by TCRdb to the mid-2010s). In the study overall: The recorded disease courses included relapsing-remitting, secondary progressive and progressive-relapsing multiple sclerosis, and some patients had no subtype annotation. The patient repertoires were set against eleven to twelve previously published healthy control repertoires from donors whose ages ranged from roughly 6 to 27 years. A subset of samples was prepared in parallel using single-end sample barcoding, then pooled and co-amplified after Illumina adapter ligation. The paper's findings and limits, for the study overall: Significantly higher frequencies in patients than in controls were found for five TRBV segments, including TRBV5-6, TRBV5-1 and TRBV20-1. When samples were clustered directly using the F measure, samples prepared in the same batch co-clustered strongly, which prompted a batch-effect correction. The multiple sclerosis patient group was slightly younger than the control group. Compared with controls, multiple sclerosis patients had significantly lower normalized Chao1 diversity, a finding suggesting substantial peripheral T-cell clonal expansion.

The sequenced sample consisted of blood. The sequence came from a girl between 5 and 17 years old with multiple sclerosis. The chain employs TRBV29-1 and TRBJ1-1; the D gene lacks a confident call. The DNA is TGCAGCGTTGAAGATCTTCGTTTGGGTCCTTTCAACACTGAAGCTTTCTTT. This encodes CSVEDLRLGPFNTEAFF. With the rest looked up from the reference TRBV29-1 and TRBJ1-1 genes rather than sequenced, the full variable domain is SAVISQKPSRDICQRGTSLTIQCQVDSQVTMMFWYRQQPGQSLTLIATANQGSEATYESGFVIDKFPISRPNLTFSTLTVSNMSPEDSSIYLCSVEDLRLGPFNTEAFFGQGTRLTVV.